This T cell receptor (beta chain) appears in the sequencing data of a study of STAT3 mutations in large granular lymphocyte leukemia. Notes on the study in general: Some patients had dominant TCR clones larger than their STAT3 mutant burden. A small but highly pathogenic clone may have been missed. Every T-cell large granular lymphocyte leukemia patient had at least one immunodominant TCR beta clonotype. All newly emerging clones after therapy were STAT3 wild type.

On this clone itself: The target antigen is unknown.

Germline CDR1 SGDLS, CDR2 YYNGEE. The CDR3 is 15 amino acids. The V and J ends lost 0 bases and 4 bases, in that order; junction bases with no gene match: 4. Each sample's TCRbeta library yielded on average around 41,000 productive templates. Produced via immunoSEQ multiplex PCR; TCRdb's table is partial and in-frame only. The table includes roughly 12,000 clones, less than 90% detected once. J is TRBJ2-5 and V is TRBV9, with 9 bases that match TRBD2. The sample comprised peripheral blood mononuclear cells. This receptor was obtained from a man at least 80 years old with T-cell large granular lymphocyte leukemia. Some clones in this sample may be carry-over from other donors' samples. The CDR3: CASSVGGGAGETQYF. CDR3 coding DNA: TGTGCCAGCAGCGTAGGCGGGGGGGCCGGAGAGACCCAGTACTTC.